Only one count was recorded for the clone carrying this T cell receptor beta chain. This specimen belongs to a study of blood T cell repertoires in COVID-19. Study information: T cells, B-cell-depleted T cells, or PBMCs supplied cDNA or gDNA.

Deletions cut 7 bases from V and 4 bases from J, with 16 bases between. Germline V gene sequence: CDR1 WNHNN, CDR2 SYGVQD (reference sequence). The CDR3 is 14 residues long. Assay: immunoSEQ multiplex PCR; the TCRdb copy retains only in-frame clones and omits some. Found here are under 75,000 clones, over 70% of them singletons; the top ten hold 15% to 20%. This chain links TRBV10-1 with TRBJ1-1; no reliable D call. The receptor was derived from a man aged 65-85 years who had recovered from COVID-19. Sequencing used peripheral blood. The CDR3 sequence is CASTRLTGSTEAFF. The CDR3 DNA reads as TGCGCCAGCACGAGACTAACGGGGAGCACTGAAGCTTTCTTT.